What follows is one T cell receptor (beta chain) and its context. Its antigen is unknown. This entry comes from a study of T-cell reconstitution after alpha-beta-depleted transplantation in children. This sample's TCRbeta library carried unique molecular identifier barcodes. MiXCR, run by TCRdb on the PCR reads, gives a single entry per CDR3 protein. The table has some 600,000 distinct CDR3 sequences, 10% to 15% seen once. Study-level points and caveats: Surviving recipient T cells and thymic progenitors produced the high day-60 TCRbeta diversity seen in some patients. From newly produced T cells came most of the T-cell counts and diversity one year after transplant. Expanded clones from the graft, numbering several hundred, reportedly supplied alpha-beta T cells about two months after transplant.

The sample here was PBMCs, mostly from graft donor cells, taken 360 days after TCRalphabeta/CD19-depleted stem cell transplant. The TCR comes from a male patient between 5 and 17 years old who had a stem cell transplant for acute myeloid leukemia, so the T cells may come from the graft donor.

CDR3 nucleotides: TGTGCCAGCAGACCTACCGGGACAGAGATCTATGGCTACACCTTC. Its translation is CASRPTGTEIYGYTF. The gene calls are TRBV6-2 or TRBV6-3 and TRBJ1-2; 7 bases line up with TRBD1. CDR3 size: 15 residues. Per the germline V gene, CDR1 is MNHEY and CDR2 is SVGEGT. The junction had 11 bases not matched to a gene; V was cut back by 6 bases and J by 4 bases.